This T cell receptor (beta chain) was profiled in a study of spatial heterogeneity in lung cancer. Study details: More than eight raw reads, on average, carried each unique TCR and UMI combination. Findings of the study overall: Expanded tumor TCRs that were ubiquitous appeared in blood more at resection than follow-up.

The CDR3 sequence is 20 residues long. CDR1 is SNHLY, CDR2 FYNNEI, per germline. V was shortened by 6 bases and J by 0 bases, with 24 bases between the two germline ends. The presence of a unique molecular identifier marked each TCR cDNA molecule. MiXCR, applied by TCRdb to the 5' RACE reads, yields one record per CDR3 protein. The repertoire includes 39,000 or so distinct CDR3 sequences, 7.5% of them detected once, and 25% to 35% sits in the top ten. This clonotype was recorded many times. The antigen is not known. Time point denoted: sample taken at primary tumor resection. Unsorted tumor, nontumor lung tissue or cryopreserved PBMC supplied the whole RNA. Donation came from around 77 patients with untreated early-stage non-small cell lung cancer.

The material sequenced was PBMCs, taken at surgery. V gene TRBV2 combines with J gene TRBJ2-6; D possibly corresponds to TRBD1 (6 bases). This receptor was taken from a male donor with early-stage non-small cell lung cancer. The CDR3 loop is CASRANRDQLPGSGANVLTF. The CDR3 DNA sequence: TGTGCCAGCAGAGCAAACAGGGACCAGTTGCCAGGCTCTGGGGCCAACGTCCTGACTTTC.